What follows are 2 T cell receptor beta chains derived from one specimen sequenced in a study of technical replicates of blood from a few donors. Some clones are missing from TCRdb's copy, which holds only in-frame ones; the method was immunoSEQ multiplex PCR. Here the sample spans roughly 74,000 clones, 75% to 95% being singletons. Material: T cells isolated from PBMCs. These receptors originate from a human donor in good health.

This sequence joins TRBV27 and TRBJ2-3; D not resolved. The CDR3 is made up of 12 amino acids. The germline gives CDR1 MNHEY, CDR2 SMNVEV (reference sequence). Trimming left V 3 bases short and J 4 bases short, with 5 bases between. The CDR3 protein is CASSFIADTQYF. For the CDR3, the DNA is TGTGCCAGCAGTTTTATAGCAGATACGCAGTATTTT.

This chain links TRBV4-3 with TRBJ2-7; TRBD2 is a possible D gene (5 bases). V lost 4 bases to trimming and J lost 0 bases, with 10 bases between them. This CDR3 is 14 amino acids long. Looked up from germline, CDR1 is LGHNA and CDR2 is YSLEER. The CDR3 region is CASSPARGSYEQYF. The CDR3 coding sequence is TGCGCCAGCAGCCCAGCTCGGGGCTCCTACGAGCAGTACTTC.